The 17 T cell receptor beta chains below all came from one sample that was sequenced in a study of blood T cells in healthy people across ages. Alongside a J-beta primer mix, a sample-barcoded 5' primer served in a second PCR lasting roughly 6 to 12 cycles. TCRdb redid the calling of the 5' RACE reads with MiXCR, one entry per CDR3 protein. This sample yields roughly 1,300,000 distinct CDR3 sequences, of which approximately 59% are seen a single time; 6.5% to 8% belongs to the top ten. Sequences were obtained from blood. These receptors were collected from a man aged 18 to 29 in good health.

This clonotype was counted between two and nine times. The rearrangement joins TRBV29-1 to TRBJ1-4; no firm D call. The ends were cut back, 7 bases at V and 4 bases at J, with 13 bases in the middle. The CDR3 contains 13 residues. Germline V lookup: CDR1 SQVTM, CDR2 ANQGSEA. The CDR3 region has the DNA TGCAGCGCCAAAGACACCCTTAATGAAAAACTGTTTTTT. It is translated as CSAKDTLNEKLFF.

This chain connects TRBV29-1 to TRBJ2-5; TRBD1 is a possible D gene (5 bases). V lost 7 bases to trimming and J lost 3 bases, with 9 bases between them. Per germline, CDR1 SQVTM and CDR2 ANQGSEA. The CDR3 covers 11 residues. In DNA, the CDR3 is TGCAGCGCTGGACATGAAGAGACCCAGTACTTC. Protein: CSAGHEETQYF.

The CDR3: CASSQTRTASYEQYF. CDR3 nucleotide sequence: TGTGCCAGCAGTCAAACCCGGACAGCCTCCTACGAGCAGTACTTC. The chain joins TRBV28 to TRBJ2-7; D may be TRBD1 (6 bases). The CDR3 contains 15 residues. The ends were cut back, 5 bases at V and 0 bases at J, with 14 bases in the middle. Germline V lookup: CDR1 MDHEN, CDR2 SYDVKM.

This clonotype occurred once. V is TRBV6-2 or TRBV6-3 and J is TRBJ2-5, with 8 bases lining up with TRBD2. The DNA end favors TRBJ2-7, so the J call may be wrong. Germline V gene sequence: CDR1 MNHEY, CDR2 SVGEGT. This CDR3 contains 13 residues. CDR3 loop: CASIVAGGNEQYF. The CDR3 bases are TGTGCCAGCATTGTGGCGGGAGGAAACGAGCAGTACTTC.

This clonotype was found a few times. The chain employs TRBV12-3 or TRBV12-4 and TRBJ1-1; no firm D call. The CDR3 covers 12 residues. Trimming stripped 6 bases from V and 7 bases from J, with 12 bases between. CDR3 sequence (DNA): TGTGCCAGCAGCCTCCGGCAGAGTGAAGCTTTCTTT. Amino acid sequence: CASSLRQSEAFF.

The chain recombines TRBV3-1 with TRBJ2-4; D may be TRBD1 or TRBD2 (5 bases each). CDR1 is LGHDT and CDR2 is YNNKEL in the germline V gene (reference sequence). The CDR3 covers 12 residues. Trimming cost V 4 bases and J 9 bases, with 10 bases left between them. This chain's CDR3 is CASSRDRFIQYF. In nucleotides, the CDR3 is TGTGCCAGCAGCCGGGACCGGTTCATTCAGTACTTC.

Notes on this clonotype: An end of the junction differs from the germline gene, which may be a read error. This CDR3 is CASSPIESGYGYTF. Here the CDR3 DNA reads TGTGCTAGCAGCCCGATAGAGAGTGGGTATGGCTACACCTTC. This sequence joins TRBV7-7 and TRBJ1-2; D call uncertain. CDR3 length equals 14 residues. The germline CDR1 and CDR2 sequences are SSHAT and FNYEAQ (reference sequence).

This sequence joins TRBV5-1 and TRBJ2-1, with 10 bases lining up with TRBD2. The CDR3 sequence is 15 residues long. V lost 0 bases, J lost 8 bases, and 5 bases stayed unmatched. Germline CDR1 and CDR2: SGHRS and YFSETQ. The CDR3 reads CASSLAPLAGDEQFF. CDR3 bases: TGCGCCAGCAGCTTGGCCCCCCTAGCGGGAGATGAGCAGTTCTTC.

A word on this clonotype: Mismatch with germline at one junction end may stem from a read error. V and J are TRBV6-6 and TRBJ2-3; 11 bases fit TRBD2. This CDR3 region has 15 residues. CDR1 is MNHNY and CDR2 is SVGAGI in the germline V gene (reference sequence). Written as DNA, the CDR3 is TGTGCCAGCAGTTACACTAGCGGGAGCGCAGATACGCGGTATTTT. Protein sequence: CASSYTSGSADTRYF.

The chain is built from TRBV9 and TRBJ2-1; 13 positions match TRBD2. Trimming at V came to 4 bases and at J to 8 bases, leaving 6 bases not matched to a gene. Germline lookup yields CDR1 SGDLS and CDR2 YYNGEE. CDR3 size: 15 residues. CDR3 loop: CASSRGLAGVDEQFF. CDR3 sequence (DNA): TGTGCCAGCAGCCGTGGACTAGCGGGAGTGGATGAGCAGTTCTTC.

CDR3 region: CASSLGTSGGNYEQYF. Here the CDR3 DNA reads TGTGCCAGCAGTTTAGGGACTAGCGGGGGAAACTACGAGCAGTACTTC. The rearrangement joins TRBV27 to TRBJ2-7, with TRBD2 matching over 14 bases. V shed 2 bases, J shed 3 bases, and the junction held 3 bases outside the gene matches. The CDR3 extends over 16 amino acids. In germline, CDR1 is MNHEY, CDR2 SMNVEV (reference sequence).

This clonotype has a handful of counts. The rearrangement links TRBV28 to TRBJ1-6; no reliable D call. This CDR3 contains 15 residues. Trimming removed 6 bases at V and 3 bases at J, with 12 bases between. The germline V gene has CDR1 MDHEN and CDR2 SYDVKM. The CDR3, as DNA: TGTGCCAGCAGCCGATACGCGGGCTATAATTCACCCCTCCACTTT. Its translation is CASSRYAGYNSPLHF.

This clonotype has just one count. The rearrangement links TRBV6-1 to TRBJ2-1; 10 bases agree with TRBD2. J lost 0 bases, V lost 5 bases, and 13 bases had no gene match. CDR1 is MNHNS, CDR2 SASEGT, per germline. The CDR3 covers 19 residues. The CDR3 sequence: CASSNSGRPYQGSYNEQFF. The CDR3 coding sequence is TGTGCCAGCAGTAATAGCGGGAGGCCGTATCAAGGCTCCTACAATGAGCAGTTCTTC.

This clonotype was detected only a few times. The V gene is TRBV7-2, the J gene TRBJ2-4; D might be TRBD1 or TRBD2, each matching 6 bases. The J call may be in error: the DNA end matches TRBJ2-7 better. Looked up from germline, CDR1 is SGHTA and CDR2 is FQGNSA. The CDR3 is made up of 15 amino acids. The CDR3 nucleotides are TGTGCCAGCAGCCACGAAGGGGGGAGCCTCTACGAGCAGTACTTC. Translation gives CASSHEGGSLYEQYF.

The sample holds one count of this clonotype. The chain joins TRBV4-2 to TRBJ2-7; D is perhaps TRBD2 (6 bases). Per germline, CDR1 LGHNA and CDR2 YNFKEQ. The CDR3 has 14 residues. The germline V and J ends were trimmed by 4 bases and 9 bases, with 19 bases remaining between them. CDR3 coding DNA: TGTGCCAGCAGCCCCGCCCTTGGCGGGGATTGGCAGTACTTC. This sequence encodes CASSPALGGDWQYF.

The V and J genes are TRBV10-3 and TRBJ2-3; the D gene is possibly TRBD2 (7 bases). Germline values: CDR1 ENHRY, CDR2 SYGVKD. This CDR3 is 13 amino acids long. Trimming shortened V by 10 bases and J by 2 bases, and 13 bases separated the two germline ends. The CDR3 DNA reads TGTGCCACCGGGGGGCTTTTCACAGATACGCAGTATTTT. Protein product: CATGGLFTDTQYF.

This sequence joins TRBV5-1 and TRBJ2-3; TRBD1 is a possible D gene (6 bases). The CDR3 runs to 15 residues. Trimming took 5 bases from V and 2 from J, leaving 15 bases between them. CDR1 and CDR2 from the germline V gene are SGHRS and YFSETQ. The CDR3 nucleotides read TGCGCCAGCAGGGCGACAGGCGAGGTCACAGATACGCAGTATTTT. It specifies CASRATGEVTDTQYF.